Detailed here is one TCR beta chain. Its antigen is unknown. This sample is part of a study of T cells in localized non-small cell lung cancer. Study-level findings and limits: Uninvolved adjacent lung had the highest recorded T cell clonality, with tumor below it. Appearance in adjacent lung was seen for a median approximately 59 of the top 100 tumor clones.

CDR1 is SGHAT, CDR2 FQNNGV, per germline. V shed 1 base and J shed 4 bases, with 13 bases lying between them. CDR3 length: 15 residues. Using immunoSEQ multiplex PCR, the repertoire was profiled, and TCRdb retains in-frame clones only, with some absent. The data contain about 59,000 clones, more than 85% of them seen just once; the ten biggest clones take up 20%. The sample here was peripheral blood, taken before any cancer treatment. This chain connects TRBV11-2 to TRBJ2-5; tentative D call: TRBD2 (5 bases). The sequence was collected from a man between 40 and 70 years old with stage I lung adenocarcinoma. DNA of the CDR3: TGTGCCAGCAGCTTAGTAGCGTACGAGGGAGAGACCCAGTACTTC. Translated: CASSLVAYEGETQYF.